This passage covers 28 T cell receptor beta chains from one sample sequenced in a study of CD8 T cells in Susac syndrome (dated by TCRdb to about 2019). Libraries were prepared through the immunoSEQ multiplex PCR assay. RNA was extracted using the RNeasy kit, and roughly 0.5 to 1 ug of the RNA was reverse transcribed with random hexamers. TCRdb ran its own pipeline on the public reads, namely fastp trimming at Q25 and MiXCR clone calling, and kept in-frame beta chains. For every CDR3 protein sequence, its rows merge into one entry that carries the most common genes and DNA. The table for this sample lists a few hundred thousand distinct CDR3 sequences; approximately 85% of them were counted only once. The top ten clones comprise roughly 0.11% of the sample. The source material was CD8+ T cells from PBMCs. Every receptor here comes from a human donor with multiple sclerosis.

This clonotype was detected only once. This chain's CDR3 is CASSFQGHSADTQYF. The CDR3 DNA is TGTGCCAGCAGTTTTCAGGGTCACTCTGCGGATACGCAGTATTTT. This rearrangement joins TRBV28 to TRBJ2-3; D is possibly TRBD1 (5 bases). There are 15 residues in the CDR3. CDR1 MDHEN and CDR2 SYDVKM come from the germline V gene. V was pared by 3 bases and J by 6 bases, with 16 bases between.

The chain couples TRBV28 to TRBJ2-5; a possible D gene is TRBD2 (6 bases). Germline assignment: CDR1 MDHEN and CDR2 SYDVKM. V was cut by 8 bases and J by 4 bases, with 20 bases left in between. This CDR3 spans 15 amino acids. CDR3 residues: CASHSREEIAETQYF. The CDR3 DNA follows: TGTGCCAGCCATTCGCGGGAAGAGATCGCAGAGACCCAGTACTTC.

The V gene is TRBV15, the J gene TRBJ2-1, with 11 bases lining up with TRBD1. Germline lookup yields CDR1 LNHNV and CDR2 YYDKDF (reference sequence). CDR3 size: 15 residues. V gave up 3 bases and J gave up 8 bases; unmatched junction bases: 6. The CDR3 coding sequence is TGTGCCACCAGCAGGACGGACAGGGGGCAGGATGAGCAGTTCTTC. The encoded protein is CATSRTDRGQDEQFF.

The chain links TRBV4-1 to TRBJ2-7; a weak D match, TRBD2 (5 bases). CDR1 is MGHRA, CDR2 YSYEKL, per germline. The CDR3 is 14 amino acids. V lost 2 bases, J lost 0 bases, and 8 bases lay in between. The CDR3: CASSQPGSSYEQYF. Here the CDR3 DNA reads TGCGCCAGCAGCCAACCGGGGAGCTCCTACGAGCAGTACTTC.

V is TRBV4-1 and J is TRBJ2-7; 10 bases align to TRBD1. Looked up from germline, CDR1 is MGHRA and CDR2 is YSYEKL. V gave up 1 base and J gave up 7 bases; unmatched junction bases: 13. The CDR3 sequence is 17 residues long. This CDR3 reads CASSQGRPGTGVEEQYF. CDR3 DNA: TGCGCCAGCAGCCAAGGACGGCCCGGGACAGGGGTCGAAGAGCAGTACTTC.

J is TRBJ2-2 and V is TRBV10-2, with a possible D match to TRBD1 (5 bases). The CDR3 has 20 residues. The V gene's germline CDR1 is WSHSY and CDR2 SAAADI. Trimming removed 11 bases at V and 0 bases at J, with 31 bases between. The CDR3 DNA reads TGCGCCGTGCAGGATATTTTGATGACAGATGTCGCCGCGAACACCGGGGAGCTGTTTTTT. It codes for CAVQDILMTDVAANTGELFF.

The gene calls are TRBV4-2 and TRBJ2-1; D is ambiguous. V lost 2 bases to trimming and J lost 3 bases, with 5 bases between them. Per the germline V gene, CDR1 is LGHNA and CDR2 is YNFKEQ. This CDR3 has 13 residues. DNA for the CDR3: TGTGCCAGCAGCCAAATTCTCTACAATGAGCAGTTCTTC. As protein: CASSQILYNEQFF.

This sequence joins TRBV2 and TRBJ2-2; TRBD2 agrees at 8 bases. This CDR3 is 15 amino acids long. CDR1 and CDR2 from the germline V gene are SNHLY and FYNNEI. The V gene end was trimmed by 4 bases and the J gene end by 1 base; junction bases not matched to a gene: 2. CDR3 DNA sequence: TGTGCCAGCAGTGTAGCGGGACTGAACACCGGGGAGCTGTTTTTT. Amino acids: CASSVAGLNTGELFF. Filled out from reference TRBV2 and TRBJ2-2, the complete variable domain reads EPEVTQTPSHQVTQMGQEVILRCVPISNHLYFYWYRQILGQKVEFLVSFYNNEISEKSEIFDDQFSVERPDGSNFTLKIRSTKLEDSAMYFCASSVAGLNTGELFFGEGSRLTVL.

This clonotype appeared once. CDR3 loop: CASSPFAGSIPETQYF. CDR3 bases: TGTGCCAGCAGCCCCTTTGCAGGGTCTATCCCAGAGACCCAGTACTTC. The chain uses TRBV5-4 and TRBJ2-5, with D maybe TRBD1 (5 bases). Germline CDR1 reads SGHNT; CDR2 reads YYREEE (reference sequence). The CDR3 contains 16 residues. The ends were cut back, 4 bases at V and 4 bases at J, with 20 bases in the middle.

This chain links TRBV4-1 with TRBJ1-1; 8 positions agree with TRBD1. Germline V lookup: CDR1 MGHRA, CDR2 YSYEKL. J gave up 6 bases and V 1 base, and 4 bases lay outside the gene matches. This CDR3 comprises 14 residues. CDR3 residues: CASSQGQGLAEAFF. As DNA, the CDR3 is TGCGCCAGCAGCCAAGGACAGGGGCTCGCTGAAGCTTTCTTT.

The DNA for the CDR3 is TGCGCCAGCAGCCCAGGGGGACCAAGCACAGATACGCAGTATTTT. Translation: CASSPGGPSTDTQYF. This chain uses TRBV4-1 with TRBJ2-3; 7 nucleotides agree with TRBD1. The V gene's germline CDR1 is MGHRA and CDR2 YSYEKL. The CDR3 contains 15 residues. The trim removed 4 bases at V and 0 bases at J, leaving 4 bases unmatched.

The chain links TRBV5-1 to TRBJ2-1, with D possibly matching TRBD1 (6 bases). This CDR3 region has 13 residues. Trimming pared 1 base from V and 10 bases from J, leaving 12 bases between. Germline V gene lookup returns CDR1 SGHRS and CDR2 YFSETQ. The CDR3 DNA sequence: TGCGCCAGCAGCTTGCCCGGGACACCAGAGCAGTTCTTC. Residues: CASSLPGTPEQFF.

The J gene is TRBJ2-2, the V gene TRBV7-6, with 11 bases matching TRBD2. Germline trimming cut 6 bases from V and 5 bases from J; bases unmatched to any gene: 20. Per the germline V gene, CDR1 is SGHVS and CDR2 is FNYEAQ. The CDR3 sequence is 20 residues long. CDR3 in amino acids: CASRPLGASGGPGGTGELFF. Written as DNA, the CDR3 is TGTGCCAGCAGGCCTCTCGGGGCTAGCGGGGGGCCCGGGGGAACCGGGGAGCTGTTTTTT.

This clonotype was observed a few times. V gene TRBV6-5 combines with J gene TRBJ2-7, with 8 bases matching TRBD1. V was clipped by 6 bases and J by 3 bases; unmatched bases: 7. The germline V gene encodes CDR1 MNHEY and CDR2 SVGAGI. This CDR3 has 14 residues. The CDR3 coding sequence is TGTGCCAGCAGCCCCGACAGGGGTAACTACGAGCAGTACTTC. Translated: CASSPDRGNYEQYF.

This clonotype has just a few counts. V is TRBV29-1 and J is TRBJ1-1; D remains ambiguous. This CDR3 is built from 11 residues. V lost 3 bases and J 4 bases, leaving 6 bases between the germline ends. Germline CDR1 reads SQVTM; CDR2 reads ANQGSEA. The CDR3 coding sequence is TGCAGCGTTGATTTGGGCACTGAAGCTTTCTTT. It translates to CSVDLGTEAFF.

The chain couples TRBV7-2 to TRBJ2-1, with 10 bases fitting TRBD2. The CDR3 extends over 18 amino acids. The germline CDR1 and CDR2 sequences are SGHTA and FQGNSA. V dropped 1 base and J dropped 2; count of bases not matched to a gene: 8. CDR3 sequence reads: CASSLELLAGAPYNEQFF. As DNA, the CDR3 is TGTGCCAGCAGCTTAGAGCTGCTAGCGGGAGCCCCCTACAATGAGCAGTTCTTC.

The chain uses TRBV15 and TRBJ2-2, with TRBD1 matching over 9 bases. This CDR3 spans 17 amino acids. Germline V gives CDR1 LNHNV, CDR2 YYDKDF (reference sequence). V was pared by 6 bases and J by 3 bases, with 11 bases of the junction left unmatched. The chain's CDR3 is CATSNYRGPGDTGELFF. CDR3 bases: TGTGCCACCAGTAATTACAGGGGGCCGGGGGACACCGGGGAGCTGTTTTTT. The variable domain in full, completed from reference TRBV15 and TRBJ2-2, reads DAMVIQNPRYQVTQFGKPVTLSCSQTLNHNVMYWYQQKSSQAPKLLFHYYDKDFNNEADTPDNFQSRRPNTSFCFLDIRSPGLGDTAMYLCATSNYRGPGDTGELFFGEGSRLTVL.

DNA of the CDR3: TGTGCCAGCAGTTCTCCTCGCGTAGGGTCGGAAGATACGCAGTATTTT. Its translation is CASSSPRVGSEDTQYF. The J gene is TRBJ2-3, the V gene TRBV12-3 or TRBV12-4; D unclear. With 4 bases removed from V and 5 bases from J, the gap between germline ends came to 19 bases. This CDR3 is 16 amino acids long.

The V gene is TRBV28, the J gene TRBJ2-7; 9 bases match TRBD1. CDR3 length equals 13 residues. CDR1 MDHEN and CDR2 SYDVKM come from the germline V gene. Trimming at V came to 6 bases and at J to 5 bases, leaving 5 bases not matched to a gene. The CDR3 bases are TGTGCCAGCAGCGGACAGGGGTTGAACGAGCAGTACTTC. Translation gives CASSGQGLNEQYF.

This chain joins TRBV20-1 and TRBJ2-1; TRBD2 agrees at 8 bases. Germline loops: CDR1 DFQATT, CDR2 SNEGSKA (reference sequence). After removal of 0 bases from V and 0 bases from J, the junction contained 7 bases not matched to a gene. CDR3 length: 17 amino acids. The CDR3 nucleotides are TGCAGTGCTAGAGAGTTTAGGACTAGCCTCTCCTACAATGAGCAGTTCTTC. Protein product: CSAREFRTSLSYNEQFF.

V gene TRBV27 combines with J gene TRBJ2-3; 10 bases match TRBD1. This CDR3 comprises 17 residues. CDR1 is MNHEY, CDR2 SMNVEV, per germline (reference sequence). With 3 bases clipped from V and 2 bases from J, the junction kept 8 bases outside the gene matches. The CDR3, as DNA: TGTGCCAGCAGTTTGTCGGAGGGGACAGGGGTCACAGATACGCAGTATTTT. This translates into CASSLSEGTGVTDTQYF.

The J gene is TRBJ2-7, the V gene TRBV28; TRBD2 is a possible D gene (6 bases). There are 16 residues in the CDR3. V dropped 5 bases and J dropped 2 bases, with 19 bases sitting between them. CDR1 and CDR2 (germline): MDHEN, SYDVKM. The CDR3: CASSPPPSELTYEQYF. CDR3 DNA sequence: TGTGCCAGCAGTCCCCCCCCTAGCGAGCTAACCTACGAGCAGTACTTC.

This clonotype was detected only once. V is TRBV6-5 and J is TRBJ2-1, with D maybe TRBD2 (6 bases). This CDR3 is 13 amino acids long. The ends were cut back, 8 bases at V and 4 bases at J, with 12 bases in the middle. The V gene's germline CDR1 is MNHEY and CDR2 SVGAGI. The CDR3 region is CASRDFPYNEQFF. In DNA form, the CDR3 reads TGTGCCAGCCGGGACTTTCCTTACAATGAGCAGTTCTTC.

The chain joins TRBV27 to TRBJ1-2; 9 bases align to TRBD1. With V trimmed by 5 bases and J by 6 bases, 10 bases remained unmatched. This CDR3 contains 15 residues. CDR1 and CDR2 from the germline V gene are MNHEY and SMNVEV (reference sequence). The CDR3 protein is CASSPLLTGGNGYTF. The CDR3 DNA is TGTGCCAGCAGTCCCCTATTGACAGGGGGAAATGGCTACACCTTC.

V usage is TRBV19 and J usage is TRBJ1-1; D ambiguous. The CDR3 spans 12 residues. Trimming stripped 6 bases from V and 5 bases from J, with 10 bases between. The germline V gene encodes CDR1 LNHDA and CDR2 SQIVND (reference sequence). CDR3 in amino acids: CASSPYRTEAFF. The CDR3 coding sequence is TGTGCCAGTAGCCCCTACCGAACTGAAGCTTTCTTT. The full variable domain, rest sourced from reference TRBV19 and TRBJ1-1, is DGGITQSPKYLFRKEGQNVTLSCEQNLNHDAMYWYRQDPGQGLRLIYYSQIVNDFQKGDIAEGYSVSREKKESFPLTVTSAQKNPTAFYLCASSPYRTEAFFGQGTRLTVV.

The J gene is TRBJ1-1, the V gene TRBV7-6; no clear D. Germline assignment: CDR1 SGHVS and CDR2 FNYEAQ. V dropped 0 bases and J dropped 1 base, with 12 bases sitting between them. There are 16 residues in the CDR3. CDR3 bases: TGTGCCAGCAGCTTAGCCAGCCCTATGCGGAACACTGAAGCTTTCTTT. The encoded protein is CASSLASPMRNTEAFF. Combining the CDR3 with reference TRBV7-6 and TRBJ1-1 gives the whole variable domain GAGVSQSPRYKVTKRGQDVALRCDPISGHVSLYWYRQALGQGPEFLTYFNYEAQQDKSGLPNDRFSAERPEGSISTLTIQRTEQRDSAMYRCASSLASPMRNTEAFFGQGTRLTVV.

The gene calls are TRBV12-5 and TRBJ2-2, with 10 bases lining up with TRBD2. The CDR3 contains 19 residues. Germline loops: CDR1 LGHNT, CDR2 FRNRAP. Germline trimming cut 3 bases from V and 1 base from J; bases unmatched to any gene: 11. In DNA form, the CDR3 reads TGTGCTAGTGGTTTTATGAGAGAAGCGGGAGGGCTGAACACCGGGGAGCTGTTTTTT. Translating it yields CASGFMREAGGLNTGELFF.

The rearrangement links TRBV12-3 or TRBV12-4 to TRBJ1-1; D ambiguous. Trimming removed 6 bases at V and 8 bases at J, with 19 bases between. The length of the CDR3 is 14 residues. In nucleotides, the CDR3 is TGTGCCAGCAGCTCCTCGGCTGCCCGGTGGGAAGCTTTCTTT. Protein: CASSSSAARWEAFF.